This T cell receptor beta chain is from a study of T cells in Graves' hyperthyroidism and ophthalmopathy. Study observations and caveats: Progression to ophthalmopathy was predicted a median of approximately 6.4 months early.

Amplification of TCR beta CDR3 regions used RNA as the template. TCR CDR3 underwent first-round RT-PCR with the HTBI primer set. TCRdb reanalysed the multiplex PCR reads using MiXCR and keeps one entry per CDR3 protein. The repertoire consists of hundreds of thousands of distinct CDR3 sequences, with 15% to 18% occurring once and the leading ten covering 12% to 15%. Comment on this clonotype: Its antigen remains unknown.

An absence of ophthalmopathy progression within 18 months meant stable Graves' hyperthyroidism. Exclusion of patients followed from uncontrolled infection, other autoimmune disease, pregnancy or lactation. Diagnosing involved the use of clinical symptoms, serum thyroxine and TRAb, thyroid ultrasound and orbital computed tomography. The CDR3 has 14 amino acids. CDR1 is DFQATT, CDR2 SNEGSKA, per germline (reference sequence). The V gene end was trimmed by 4 bases and the J gene end by 8 bases; junction bases not matched to a gene: 7. The TCR sequence derives from a woman between 18 and 29 years old with Graves' hyperthyroidism. The sample consisted of blood. The rearrangement links TRBV20-1 to TRBJ2-3, with 12 bases identical to TRBD2. The CDR3, as DNA: TGCAGTGCTAAGCCTAGCGGGAGGGCCTTTACGCAGTATTTT. Translated, it gives CSAKPSGRAFTQYF.